One sample yielded the 27 T cell receptor beta chains listed below, sequenced in a study of HIV-infected patients and healthy controls. TCRdb independently ran MiXCR on the 5' RACE reads; one entry per CDR3 protein. The top ten hold approximately 5.3% of the sample, which has 70,000 or so distinct CDR3 sequences, around 17% seen once. What was sequenced was CD4+ T cells from blood. The receptors stem from a human donor in good health.

This clonotype has only a few counts. The genes are TRBV6-2 or TRBV6-3 and TRBJ1-5; TRBD1 agrees at 9 bases. The CDR3 is 18 amino acids. Germline trimming cut 2 bases from V and 4 bases from J; bases unmatched to any gene: 12. Germline V gene data show CDR1 as MNHEY and CDR2 as SVGEGT. CDR3 coding DNA: TGTGCCAGCAGTTACCAACAAAGGGGACAGGGTGGGAATCAGCCCCAGCATTTT. It yields the protein CASSYQQRGQGGNQPQHF.

The chain employs TRBV5-1 and TRBJ2-1, with D perhaps matching TRBD1 (5 bases). CDR1 SGHRS and CDR2 YFSETQ come from the germline V gene. Trimming shortened V by 4 bases and J by 9 bases, and 14 bases separated the two germline ends. CDR3 length equals 13 residues. CDR3 DNA sequence: TGCGCCAGCAGCACTTCCAGGGTGGCTGAGCAGTTCTTC. Translated, it gives CASSTSRVAEQFF.

This clonotype was detected many times. The rearrangement links TRBV29-1 to TRBJ2-7; TRBD1 is a possible D gene (5 bases). CDR1 is SQVTM and CDR2 is ANQGSEA in the germline V gene. V lost 6 bases to trimming and J lost 3 bases, with 15 bases between them. CDR3 length equals 13 residues. CDR3 residues: CSVTRSRGYEQYF. CDR3 DNA sequence: TGCAGCGTAACGCGTAGTAGGGGCTACGAGCAGTACTTC.

As for this clonotype: One end of the junction does not line up with germline, which may come from a read error. This chain links TRBV3-1 with TRBJ1-1; the match to TRBD1 covers 12 bases. The germline CDR1 and CDR2 sequences are LGHDT and YNNKEL (reference sequence). The CDR3 extends over 15 amino acids. CDR3 DNA sequence: TGTGCCAGCAGCCAAGATCTCGGGGACAGGGGGCCATATGTCTTT. Encoded protein: CASSQDLGDRGPYVF.

This clonotype was counted once. A much larger clone lies one base from this, so it may be a read error. The CDR3 here is CASSVRPGSEKYF. DNA for the CDR3: TGTGCCAGCAGCGTCAGACCGGGAAGCGAGAAGTACTTC. The chain carries TRBV7-8 and TRBJ2-7; TRBD2 is a possible D gene (5 bases). This CDR3 has 13 residues. Germline values: CDR1 SGHVS, CDR2 FQNEAQ.

The rearrangement uses TRBV6-2 or TRBV6-3 and TRBJ1-1, with D unclear. Germline V gene data show CDR1 as MNHEY and CDR2 as SVGEGT. Trimming cost V 4 bases and J 3 bases, with 15 bases left between them. The CDR3 runs 15 residues. This CDR3 is CASSSPYGVDTEAFF. The DNA of the CDR3 is TGTGCCAGCAGTTCCCCCTATGGGGTGGACACTGAAGCTTTCTTT.

This clonotype showed up just a few times. The rearrangement joins TRBV12-3 or TRBV12-4 to TRBJ2-1, with D possibly called TRBD1 or TRBD2 (5 bases each). The CDR3 extends over 16 amino acids. Trimming shortened V by 5 bases and J by 8 bases, and 22 bases separated the two germline ends. The CDR3 loop reads CASSPNRGANFYEQFF. CDR3 in DNA: TGTGCCAGCAGTCCGAACAGAGGGGCGAATTTCTATGAGCAGTTCTTC.

This clonotype was observed a few times. The CDR3 spells CSARDQGGYRSTDTQYF. DNA for the CDR3: TGCAGTGCTAGAGATCAAGGCGGGTATAGGAGCACAGATACGCAGTATTTT. The rearrangement uses TRBV20-1 and TRBJ2-3; tentatively, D is TRBD2 (5 bases). The CDR3 sequence is 17 residues long. From germline, CDR1 is DFQATT and CDR2 SNEGSKA (reference sequence). Trimming stripped 0 bases from V and 0 bases from J, with 16 bases between.

The table lists this clonotype with many counts. The chain is built from TRBV6-4 and TRBJ1-2; D gene uncertain. This CDR3 has 16 residues. Per the germline V gene, CDR1 is MRHNA and CDR2 is SNTAGT. V dropped 5 bases and J dropped 3 bases, with 19 bases sitting between them. The CDR3 DNA sequence: TGTGCCAGCAGTAGGGATTGGTCCATGGATTACTATGGCTACACCTTC. Translation: CASSRDWSMDYYGYTF.

This chain links TRBV20-1 with TRBJ1-5; maybe TRBD1 (5 bases). Germline CDR1 is DFQATT and CDR2 is SNEGSKA (reference sequence). This CDR3 is 14 amino acids long. Trimming took off 6 bases at V and 7 bases at J, with 19 bases between the two ends. CDR3 DNA: TGCAGTGCAAAGTCGAGGGGTTCCAGCCAGCCCCAGCATTTT. It codes for CSAKSRGSSQPQHF.

The chain is built from TRBV7-2 and TRBJ2-7; 11 bases fit TRBD2. The junction had 15 bases not matched to a gene; V was cut back by 5 bases and J by 3 bases. The germline V gene has CDR1 SGHTA and CDR2 FQGNSA. This CDR3 is 18 amino acids long. CDR3: CASSRISITSGSSYEQYF. In DNA, the CDR3 is TGTGCCAGCAGCCGGATCTCTATTACTAGCGGGAGTAGCTACGAGCAGTACTTC.

The chain is built from TRBV7-9 and TRBJ2-3, with 7 bases identical to TRBD2. Germline V CDR1 and CDR2: SEHNR, FQNEAQ (reference sequence). CDR3 length: 14 amino acids. J was trimmed by 2 bases and V by 8 bases; bases with no gene match: 7. CDR3 residues: CASLGTNPTDTQYF. CDR3 nucleotide sequence: TGTGCCAGCCTAGGGACTAACCCCACAGATACGCAGTATTTT.

This clonotype has just a few counts. J is TRBJ1-1 and V is TRBV6-2 or TRBV6-3; tentative D call: TRBD1 (5 bases). This CDR3 spans 13 amino acids. V was clipped by 5 bases and J by 4 bases, with 11 bases between them. CDR1 MNHEY and CDR2 SVGEGT come from the germline V gene. CDR3 DNA: TGTGCCAGCAGTCTTAGGGGACGCACTGAAGCTTTCTTT. This sequence encodes CASSLRGRTEAFF.

Only a few counts were recorded for this clonotype. The chain combines TRBV20-1 with TRBJ2-1; TRBD2 matches 7 bases. Germline V CDR1 and CDR2: DFQATT, SNEGSKA (reference sequence). The trim removed 1 base at V and 7 bases at J, leaving 4 bases unmatched. The CDR3 spans 13 residues. This CDR3 reads CSARGWGGNEQFF. CDR3 in DNA: TGCAGTGCTAGAGGGTGGGGGGGAAATGAGCAGTTCTTC.

This clonotype has a count of ten or more. This chain uses TRBV3-1 with TRBJ1-1, with D unclear. The CDR3 runs 15 residues. V lost 2 bases to trimming and J lost 0 bases, with 10 bases between them. Germline loops: CDR1 LGHDT, CDR2 YNNKEL (reference sequence). The CDR3 nucleotides are TGTGCCAGCAGCCAATCGGTTGGAATGAACACTGAAGCTTTCTTT. Translating gives CASSQSVGMNTEAFF.

This clonotype has a handful of counts. This chain uses TRBV7-3 with TRBJ2-2, with D perhaps matching TRBD2 (6 bases). CDR3 length: 15 amino acids. CDR1 and CDR2 (germline): SGHTA, FQGTGA. V was trimmed by 6 bases and J by 2 bases, leaving 13 bases between them. The CDR3 loop is CASRKAGQNTGELFF. CDR3 bases: TGTGCCAGCAGGAAAGCGGGTCAAAACACCGGGGAGCTGTTTTTT.

This clonotype was seen a handful of times. This chain uses TRBV7-3 with TRBJ1-1; TRBD1 might be the D (6 bases). This CDR3 is 16 amino acids long. Germline V CDR1 and CDR2: SGHTA, FQGTGA. Trimming stripped 5 bases from V and 5 bases from J, with 21 bases between. This CDR3 is CASSLDGARGETEAFF. The CDR3 DNA reads as TGTGCCAGCAGCCTCGATGGGGCCAGGGGTGAAACTGAAGCTTTCTTT.

This clonotype was detected only a few times. The DNA of the CDR3 is TGTGCCAGCAGCCCTGACGGGGGGTCTGGGGCCAACGTCCTGACTTTC. It encodes CASSPDGGSGANVLTF. J is TRBJ2-6 and V is TRBV4-2, with TRBD2 identical over 7 bases. The CDR3 runs 16 residues. With V trimmed by 4 bases and J by 1 base, 4 bases remained unmatched. Germline CDR1 reads LGHNA; CDR2 reads YNFKEQ.

This chain uses TRBV19 with TRBJ2-1, with D tentatively TRBD2 (5 bases). This CDR3 region has 14 residues. The germline V gene encodes CDR1 LNHDA and CDR2 SQIVND (reference sequence). Trimming cost V 4 bases and J 2 bases, with 9 bases left between them. The CDR3 reads CASSRGHPYNEQFF. As DNA, the CDR3 is TGTGCCAGTAGTAGAGGGCATCCCTACAATGAGCAGTTCTTC.

V gene TRBV12-3 or TRBV12-4 combines with J gene TRBJ2-2; TRBD1 aligns across 10 bases. This CDR3 spans 16 amino acids. V was clipped by 4 bases and J by 4 bases; unmatched bases: 6. The CDR3 is CASSSTGGRGTGELFF. The CDR3 region has the DNA TGTGCCAGCAGTTCGACAGGGGGCAGAGGCACCGGGGAGCTGTTTTTT.

The chain carries TRBV5-1 and TRBJ2-3, with D unresolved. Germline CDR1 and CDR2: SGHRS and YFSETQ. The V gene lost 1 base and the J gene lost 0 bases, with 15 bases spanning the gap. CDR3 length: 17 amino acids. The CDR3 sequence: CASSLTPDDPSTDTQYF. In DNA, the CDR3 is TGCGCCAGCAGCTTGACCCCGGATGATCCTAGCACAGATACGCAGTATTTT. The full variable domain, completed using reference TRBV5-1 and TRBJ2-3, is KAGVTQTPRYLIKTRGQQVTLSCSPISGHRSVSWYQQTPGQGLQFLFEYFSETQRNKGNFPGRFSGRQFSNSRSEMNVSTLELGDSALYLCASSLTPDDPSTDTQYFGPGTRLTVL.

This clonotype appeared many times. The V and J genes are TRBV7-9 and TRBJ1-1; D is possibly TRBD1 (5 bases). Germline CDR1 SEHNR, CDR2 FQNEAQ (reference sequence). This CDR3 spans 13 amino acids. Trimming left V 5 bases short and J 8 bases short, with 15 bases between. CDR3: CASSPSGGGEAFF. For the CDR3, the DNA is TGTGCCAGCAGCCCCTCCGGGGGAGGGGAAGCTTTCTTT.

This clonotype was recorded many times. V gene TRBV9 combines with J gene TRBJ1-6; D is possibly TRBD1 (5 bases). This CDR3 is built from 15 residues. V was trimmed by 2 bases and J by 7 bases, leaving 13 bases between them. Per germline, CDR1 SGDLS and CDR2 YYNGEE. CDR3 nucleotides: TGTGCCAGCAGCGTTCTGGGGCAAACGAATTCACCCCTCCACTTT. Translating it yields CASSVLGQTNSPLHF.

This clonotype was counted between two and nine times. This rearrangement joins TRBV20-1 to TRBJ2-5, with D hard to call. V lost 3 bases and J 6 bases, leaving 17 bases between the germline ends. The germline V gene has CDR1 DFQATT and CDR2 SNEGSKA (reference sequence). The CDR3 extends over 14 amino acids. The CDR3, as DNA: TGCAGTGCTAGGTTCCCAGTGGGTGAGAAGACCCAGTACTTC. Amino acid sequence: CSARFPVGEKTQYF.

This clonotype was counted between two and nine times. The chain couples TRBV4-3 to TRBJ2-2, with D perhaps matching TRBD2 (5 bases). The CDR3 loop spans 14 amino acids. The germline CDR1 and CDR2 sequences are LGHNA and YSLEER. V lost 4 bases, J lost 4 bases, and 10 bases lay in between. CDR3 DNA: TGCGCCAGCAGCCGAGAGGACTTCACCGGGGAGCTGTTTTTT. Protein product: CASSREDFTGELFF.

This chain links TRBV7-2 with TRBJ2-7; 9 bases line up with TRBD1. This CDR3 region has 15 residues. In germline, CDR1 is SGHTA, CDR2 FQGNSA. The V segment lost 5 bases and the J segment 4 bases; nucleotides outside the gene matches: 9. This CDR3 reads CASSPIRQGGYEQYF. The CDR3 DNA is TGTGCCAGCAGCCCCATTCGACAGGGGGGTTACGAGCAGTACTTC. The entire variable domain, with the rest obtained from reference TRBV7-2 and TRBJ2-7, is as follows: GAGVSQSPSNKVTEKGKDVELRCDPISGHTALYWYRQSLGQGLEFLIYFQGNSAPDKSGLPSDRFSAERTGGSVSTLTIQRTQQEDSAVYLCASSPIRQGGYEQYFGPGTRLTVT.

This clonotype has only one observation. This chain connects TRBV7-2 to TRBJ1-5, with a possible D match to TRBD1 (5 bases). Trimming cost V 2 bases and J 2 bases, with 7 bases left between them. The germline CDR1 and CDR2 sequences are SGHTA and FQGNSA. The CDR3 covers 14 residues. CDR3 nucleotides: TGTGCCAGCAGCTTACAGGGCGGCAATCAGCCCCAGCATTTT. Its protein product is CASSLQGGNQPQHF.